The rows below give T cell receptor beta chains drawn from one sample of a study of human versus mouse CDR3 diversity and MHC coevolution. Sequenced by immunoSEQ multiplex PCR; TCRdb stores in-frame clones only, minus some. In the table there are roughly 80,000 clones, around 95% of which are singletons. The sequenced material came from naive CD4+ T cells from blood. These receptors came from a person aged 30 to 70 in good health. Both conserved end residues are part of each CDR3. The order of the fields is clone size, V gene, D gene, J gene, CDR3 protein, CDR3 DNA. D genes are given only for firm matches. The size entry is marked missing in some rows and otherwise reads once, few, many or a size class.

clone size: -; V gene: TRBV4-3; D gene: TRBD2; J gene: TRBJ2-1; CDR3 protein: CASSQDRSGRAGNEQFF; CDR3 DNA: TGCGCCAGCAGCCAAGATCGAAGCGGGAGGGCCGGCAATGAGCAGTTCTTC
clone size: once; V gene: TRBV7-3; D gene: -; J gene: TRBJ2-7; CDR3 protein: CASSHGGTSYEQYF; CDR3 DNA: TGTGCCAGCAGCCACGGAGGGACCTCCTACGAGCAGTACTTC
clone size: -; V gene: TRBV11-1; D gene: TRBD2; J gene: TRBJ2-3; CDR3 protein: CASISGSGVTDTQYF; CDR3 DNA: TGTGCCAGCATCTCTGGGAGCGGGGTCACAGATACGCAGTATTTT
clone size: -; V gene: TRBV6-5; D gene: TRBD1; J gene: TRBJ1-3; CDR3 protein: CASSYTGQGVGNTIYF; CDR3 DNA: TGTGCCAGCAGTTACACCGGACAGGGGGTCGGAAACACCATATATTTT
clone size: -; V gene: TRBV27; D gene: TRBD2; J gene: TRBJ2-1; CDR3 protein: CASSRSVAGGHGNEQFF; CDR3 DNA: TGTGCCAGCAGTCGGAGCGTAGCGGGGGGGCATGGAAATGAGCAGTTCTTC
clone size: -; V gene: TRBV4-3; D gene: -; J gene: TRBJ2-7; CDR3 protein: CASSQAVAASSYEQYF; CDR3 DNA: TGCGCCAGCAGCCAAGCAGTCGCAGCGAGCTCCTACGAGCAGTACTTC
clone size: -; V gene: TRBV5-1; D gene: -; J gene: TRBJ2-3; CDR3 protein: CASSLSGQIGDTQYF; CDR3 DNA: TGCGCCAGCAGCTTGAGTGGACAGATCGGGGATACGCAGTATTTT
clone size: -; V gene: TRBV18; D gene: -; J gene: TRBJ2-7; CDR3 protein: CASSPGTSPNYEQYF; CDR3 DNA: TGTGCCAGCTCACCAGGGACTTCTCCCAACTACGAGCAGTACTTC
clone size: -; V gene: TRBV30; D gene: -; J gene: TRBJ2-6; CDR3 protein: CAWTVTFGANVLTF; CDR3 DNA: TGTGCCTGGACAGTAACCTTTGGGGCCAACGTCCTGACTTTC
clone size: -; V gene: TRBV11-3; D gene: -; J gene: TRBJ2-7; CDR3 protein: CASSLGGQTEQYF; CDR3 DNA: TGTGCCAGCAGCTTAGGAGGGCAGACCGAGCAGTACTTC
clone size: -; V gene: TRBV5-5; D gene: TRBD1; J gene: TRBJ2-7; CDR3 protein: CASSFRTGGYEQYF; CDR3 DNA: TGTGCCAGCAGCTTTCGGACAGGGGGCTACGAGCAGTACTTC
clone size: once; V gene: TRBV9; D gene: TRBD2; J gene: TRBJ2-3; CDR3 protein: CASTRSGGPGDTQYF; CDR3 DNA: TGTGCCAGCACACGAAGCGGGGGGCCTGGAGATACGCAGTATTTT
clone size: -; V gene: TRBV7-9; D gene: TRBD1; J gene: TRBJ1-1; CDR3 protein: CASSFGQGGEAFF; CDR3 DNA: TGTGCCAGCAGCTTCGGACAGGGAGGTGAAGCTTTCTTT
clone size: once; V gene: TRBV13; D gene: TRBD2; J gene: TRBJ2-2; CDR3 protein: CASSLGRLAGYTGELFF; CDR3 DNA: TGTGCCAGCAGCTTAGGGCGACTAGCGGGTTACACCGGGGAGCTGTTTTTT
clone size: -; V gene: TRBV5-1; D gene: TRBD2; J gene: TRBJ2-7; CDR3 protein: CASSPLAGGPEQYF; CDR3 DNA: TGCGCCAGCAGCCCTCTAGCGGGAGGGCCCGAGCAGTACTTC
clone size: -; V gene: TRBV4-2; D gene: -; J gene: TRBJ1-2; CDR3 protein: CASSQDEAGSYGYTF; CDR3 DNA: TGTGCCAGCAGCCAAGACGAAGCGGGGAGCTATGGCTACACCTTC
clone size: -; V gene: TRBV30; D gene: -; J gene: TRBJ2-7; CDR3 protein: CAWTSPNGFYEQYF; CDR3 DNA: TGTGCCTGGACATCCCCCAACGGGTTCTACGAGCAGTACTTC
clone size: -; V gene: TRBV30; D gene: -; J gene: TRBJ2-6; CDR3 protein: CAWSHSGANVLTF; CDR3 DNA: TGTGCCTGGAGCCACTCTGGGGCCAACGTCCTGACTTTC
clone size: -; V gene: TRBV7-3; D gene: TRBD2; J gene: TRBJ2-1; CDR3 protein: CASSLKAGGPGNEQFF; CDR3 DNA: TGTGCCAGCAGCTTAAAAGCGGGAGGGCCTGGTAATGAGCAGTTCTTC
clone size: -; V gene: TRBV27; D gene: -; J gene: TRBJ1-5; CDR3 protein: CASSSLSVSGNQPQHF; CDR3 DNA: TGTGCCAGCAGTTCGTTGTCGGTCTCTGGCAATCAGCCCCAGCATTTT
clone size: -; V gene: TRBV28; D gene: TRBD1; J gene: TRBJ2-1; CDR3 protein: CASSSGQGSYNEQFF; CDR3 DNA: TGTGCCAGCAGTTCCGGACAGGGTTCCTACAATGAGCAGTTCTTC
clone size: -; V gene: TRBV6-5; D gene: TRBD1; J gene: TRBJ1-1; CDR3 protein: CASSRQGEYTEAFF; CDR3 DNA: TGTGCCAGCAGTCGACAGGGGGAGTATACTGAAGCTTTCTTT
clone size: -; V gene: TRBV6-1; D gene: TRBD1; J gene: TRBJ1-2; CDR3 protein: CASSGDRGGLTYGYTF; CDR3 DNA: TGTGCCAGCAGTGGGGACAGGGGGGGTCTAACCTATGGCTACACCTTC
clone size: few; V gene: TRBV10-3; D gene: -; J gene: TRBJ2-1; CDR3 protein: CAIRGVYNEQFF; CDR3 DNA: TGTGCCATTCGGGGAGTATACAATGAGCAGTTCTTC
clone size: -; V gene: TRBV19; D gene: -; J gene: TRBJ2-7; CDR3 protein: CASSIDGYSYEQYF; CDR3 DNA: TGTGCCAGTAGTATCGACGGGTACTCCTACGAGCAGTACTTC
clone size: -; V gene: TRBV18; D gene: TRBD1; J gene: TRBJ1-2; CDR3 protein: CASSPGQELYGYTF; CDR3 DNA: TGTGCCAGCTCACCTGGACAGGAATTATATGGCTACACCTTC
clone size: once; V gene: TRBV23-1; D gene: -; J gene: TRBJ2-7; CDR3 protein: CASSPLQGPESEQYF; CDR3 DNA: TGCGCCAGCAGTCCACTACAAGGCCCCGAGTCCGAGCAGTACTTC
clone size: -; V gene: TRBV9; D gene: -; J gene: TRBJ2-1; CDR3 protein: CASSVGSGTYNEQFF; CDR3 DNA: TGTGCCAGCAGCGTAGGGTCCGGGACTTACAATGAGCAGTTCTTC
clone size: -; V gene: TRBV18; D gene: -; J gene: TRBJ1-4; CDR3 protein: CASSPPGEYNEKLFF; CDR3 DNA: TGTGCCAGCTCACCACCTGGGGAGTATAATGAAAAACTGTTTTTT
clone size: -; V gene: TRBV5-1; D gene: TRBD1; J gene: TRBJ1-2; CDR3 protein: CASSSGQGNYGYTF; CDR3 DNA: TGCGCCAGCAGCTCGGGACAGGGGAACTATGGCTACACCTTC
clone size: -; V gene: TRBV6-6; D gene: TRBD1; J gene: TRBJ2-7; CDR3 protein: CASSYPTGQGYYEQYF; CDR3 DNA: TGTGCCAGCAGTTACCCAACCGGACAGGGGTATTACGAGCAGTACTTC
clone size: -; V gene: TRBV7-2; D gene: -; J gene: TRBJ2-5; CDR3 protein: CASSLVQGWETQYF; CDR3 DNA: TGTGCCAGCAGCTTAGTACAGGGATGGGAGACCCAGTACTTC
clone size: -; V gene: TRBV28; D gene: TRBD2; J gene: TRBJ2-5; CDR3 protein: CASSLWTSGQEGTQYF; CDR3 DNA: TGTGCCAGCAGTTTATGGACTAGCGGCCAAGAGGGGACCCAGTACTTC
clone size: -; V gene: TRBV6-6; D gene: TRBD2; J gene: TRBJ2-1; CDR3 protein: CASSGPSGVSYNEQFF; CDR3 DNA: TGTGCCAGCAGTGGCCCTAGCGGGGTATCCTACAATGAGCAGTTCTTC
clone size: -; V gene: TRBV12-5; D gene: -; J gene: TRBJ2-2; CDR3 protein: CASAPGGRGGTGELFF; CDR3 DNA: TGTGCTAGTGCTCCCGGCGGCAGGGGCGGCACCGGGGAGCTGTTTTTT
clone size: once; V gene: TRBV19; D gene: -; J gene: TRBJ2-7; CDR3 protein: CATKVGQGNGEQYF; CDR3 DNA: TGTGCCACAAAAGTGGGGCAGGGGAATGGAGAGCAGTACTTC
clone size: -; V gene: TRBV27; D gene: -; J gene: TRBJ1-1; CDR3 protein: CASSPYSGWTEAFF; CDR3 DNA: TGTGCCAGCAGTCCTTATTCGGGGTGGACTGAAGCTTTCTTT
clone size: -; V gene: TRBV7-9; D gene: -; J gene: TRBJ2-3; CDR3 protein: CASSLGHTLTDTQYF; CDR3 DNA: TGTGCCAGCAGCTTGGGCCATACCCTCACAGATACGCAGTATTTT
clone size: once; V gene: TRBV18; D gene: -; J gene: TRBJ2-5; CDR3 protein: CASSPGEDETQYF; CDR3 DNA: TGTGCCAGCTCACCAGGGGAGGATGAGACCCAGTACTTC
clone size: -; V gene: TRBV11-1; D gene: -; J gene: TRBJ2-7; CDR3 protein: CASSPPGSSYEQYF; CDR3 DNA: TGTGCCAGCAGCCCCCCGGGGAGCTCCTACGAGCAGTACTTC
clone size: -; V gene: TRBV4-3; D gene: TRBD1; J gene: TRBJ1-6; CDR3 protein: CASSQPTGGGSPLHF; CDR3 DNA: TGCGCCAGCAGCCAACCCACAGGGGGCGGATCACCCCTCCACTTT
clone size: -; V gene: TRBV5-1; D gene: -; J gene: TRBJ2-3; CDR3 protein: CASSLDRANTDTQYF; CDR3 DNA: TGCGCCAGCAGCTTGGACAGGGCTAACACAGATACGCAGTATTTT
clone size: -; V gene: TRBV5-1; D gene: -; J gene: TRBJ2-7; CDR3 protein: CASSLDQREQYF; CDR3 DNA: TGCGCCAGCAGCTTGGACCAGCGGGAGCAGTACTTC
clone size: -; V gene: TRBV18; D gene: -; J gene: TRBJ2-5; CDR3 protein: CASSPPGGSQETQYF; CDR3 DNA: TGTGCCAGCTCACCACCGGGGGGATCCCAAGAGACCCAGTACTTC
clone size: -; V gene: TRBV5-4; D gene: -; J gene: TRBJ2-6; CDR3 protein: CASSFPGHSGANVLTF; CDR3 DNA: TGTGCCAGCAGCTTTCCTGGGCACTCTGGGGCCAACGTCCTGACTTTC
clone size: -; V gene: TRBV27; D gene: -; J gene: TRBJ1-5; CDR3 protein: CASSRVNQPQHF; CDR3 DNA: TGTGCCAGCAGCCGAGTAAATCAGCCCCAGCATTTT
clone size: -; V gene: TRBV29-1; D gene: -; J gene: TRBJ2-3; CDR3 protein: CSVIIGTDTQYF; CDR3 DNA: TGCAGCGTTATAATAGGCACAGATACGCAGTATTTT
clone size: once; V gene: TRBV28; D gene: -; J gene: TRBJ2-7; CDR3 protein: CASSFRGAISYEQYF; CDR3 DNA: TGTGCCAGCAGTTTCCGGGGGGCGATCTCCTACGAGCAGTACTTC
clone size: -; V gene: TRBV19; D gene: -; J gene: TRBJ1-5; CDR3 protein: CASSTTADARQPQHF; CDR3 DNA: TGTGCCAGTAGTACGACGGCAGACGCGAGGCAGCCCCAGCATTTT
clone size: -; V gene: TRBV18; D gene: -; J gene: TRBJ1-1; CDR3 protein: CASSPRPGSGTEAFF; CDR3 DNA: TGTGCCAGCTCACCACGTCCGGGGTCAGGCACTGAAGCTTTCTTT